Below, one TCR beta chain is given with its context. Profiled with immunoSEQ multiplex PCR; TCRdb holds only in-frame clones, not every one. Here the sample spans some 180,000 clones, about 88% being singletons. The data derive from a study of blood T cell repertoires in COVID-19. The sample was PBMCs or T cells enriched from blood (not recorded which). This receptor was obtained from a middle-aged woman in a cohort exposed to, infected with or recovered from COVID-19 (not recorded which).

The CDR3, as DNA: TGTGCCAGCAGTCGGCCAGGACAGGGTGTTACTGAAGCTTTCTTT. Protein product: CASSRPGQGVTEAFF. This chain links TRBV6-5 with TRBJ1-1; 8 nucleotides match TRBD1. Germline V gives CDR1 MNHEY, CDR2 SVGAGI. V shed 5 bases, J shed 5 bases, and the junction held 10 bases outside the gene matches. CDR3 size: 15 residues.